These 8 T cell receptor beta chains originate from one sample sequenced in a study of neoadjuvant anti-PD-1 for oral cavity cancer. The assay was immunoSEQ multiplex PCR, and TCRdb's table has in-frame clones only and misses some. The sample records about 15,000 clones, approximately 67% being singletons. The material was PBMCs, obtained before nivolumab (anti-PD-1) treatment. The receptors here all came from a person aged 35-79 years with oral cavity squamous cell carcinoma.

This sequence joins TRBV5-1 and TRBJ2-5, with D uncertain. From germline, CDR1 is SGHRS and CDR2 YFSETQ. The V end lost 0 bases, the J end lost 5 bases, and 11 bases lay between the germline ends. The CDR3 runs to 14 residues. The CDR3 bases are TGCGCCAGCAGCTTGGGGCAATACTGGGAGACCCAGTACTTC. It encodes CASSLGQYWETQYF.

In nucleotides, the CDR3 is TGTGCCAGCAGTGAAAGGCCAGACTACAATGAGCAGTTCTTC. It codes for CASSERPDYNEQFF. The rearrangement uses TRBV6-1 and TRBJ2-1; D is uncertain. Trimming took 2 bases from V and 3 from J, leaving 8 bases between them. Germline V lookup: CDR1 MNHNS, CDR2 SASEGT. The CDR3 has 14 residues.

This clone was counted between two and nine times. The rearrangement uses TRBV7-2 and TRBJ1-6; 7 nucleotides line up with TRBD1. The length of the CDR3 is 15 residues. The germline V gene encodes CDR1 SGHTA and CDR2 FQGNSA. Trimming at V came to 2 bases and at J to 10 bases, leaving 8 bases not matched to a gene. The chain's CDR3 is CASSLKAGGGSPLHF. The CDR3 DNA is TGTGCCAGCAGCTTAAAGGCAGGGGGAGGGTCACCCCTCCACTTT.

This clone was seen a few times. This CDR3 is also generated by other DNA sequences in the sample. The gene calls are TRBV6-1 and TRBJ1-5; D may be TRBD1 (5 bases). The germline V gene encodes CDR1 MNHNS and CDR2 SASEGT. CDR3 length equals 14 residues. Deletions cut 2 bases from V and 4 bases from J, with 9 bases between. The CDR3 reads CASSERGSNQPQHF. The CDR3 coding sequence is TGTGCCAGCAGTGAACGGGGGTCTAATCAGCCCCAGCATTTT.

This clone occurred a few times. This chain joins TRBV19 and TRBJ1-1, with a possible D match to TRBD1 (5 bases). The length of the CDR3 is 15 residues. Looked up from germline, CDR1 is LNHDA and CDR2 is SQIVND (reference sequence). The V gene lost 9 bases and the J gene lost 0 bases, with 17 bases spanning the gap. Written as DNA, the CDR3 is TGTGCCAGCTATAAAATAGGGACCGTGAACACTGAAGCTTTCTTT. This sequence encodes CASYKIGTVNTEAFF.

The J gene is TRBJ2-3, the V gene TRBV7-8, with 10 bases aligning to TRBD2. The CDR3 is 16 residues long. Germline CDR1 and CDR2: SGHVS and FQNEAQ. Unmatched junction bases numbered 9, after V lost 2 bases and J lost 7 bases. The CDR3 sequence is CASSLSSGRGPHTQYF. The CDR3, as DNA: TGTGCCAGCAGCTTATCTAGCGGGAGAGGGCCCCATACGCAGTATTTT.

V and J are TRBV6-1 and TRBJ2-2, with D perhaps TRBD1 or TRBD2 (5 bases each). Germline V gene lookup returns CDR1 MNHNS and CDR2 SASEGT. CDR3 size: 17 residues. V was trimmed by 0 bases and J by 3 bases, leaving 14 bases between them. This chain's CDR3 is CASSEALPMGDTGELFF. The CDR3, as DNA: TGTGCCAGCAGTGAAGCGCTTCCGATGGGGGACACCGGGGAGCTGTTTTTT.

The rearrangement links TRBV4-2 to TRBJ2-3; 9 nucleotides agree with TRBD2. This CDR3 contains 16 residues. V gave up 4 bases and J gave up 4 bases; unmatched junction bases: 9. The germline gives CDR1 LGHNA, CDR2 YNFKEQ. The DNA of the CDR3 is TGTGCCAGCAGCCTATCGCGGGGGGGCGGGGCAGATACGCAGTATTTT. Translation gives CASSLSRGGGADTQYF.